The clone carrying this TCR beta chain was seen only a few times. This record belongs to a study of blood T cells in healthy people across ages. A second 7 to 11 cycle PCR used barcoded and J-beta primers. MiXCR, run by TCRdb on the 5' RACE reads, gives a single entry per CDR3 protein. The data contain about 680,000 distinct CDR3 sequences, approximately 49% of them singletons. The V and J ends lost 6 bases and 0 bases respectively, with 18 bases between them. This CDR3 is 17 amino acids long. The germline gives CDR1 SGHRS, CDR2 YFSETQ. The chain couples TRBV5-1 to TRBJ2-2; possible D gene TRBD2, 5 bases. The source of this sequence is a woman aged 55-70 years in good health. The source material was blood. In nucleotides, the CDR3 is TGCGCCAGCACCTCGTTCGCGGGTGTAGCGAACACCGGGGAGCTGTTTTTT. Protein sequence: CASTSFAGVANTGELFF. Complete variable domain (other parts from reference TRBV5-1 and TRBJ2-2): KAGVTQTPRYLIKTRGQQVTLSCSPISGHRSVSWYQQTPGQGLQFLFEYFSETQRNKGNFPGRFSGRQFSNSRSEMNVSTLELGDSALYLCASTSFAGVANTGELFFGEGSRLTVL.